A selection of T cell receptor beta chains follows, all from one sample in a study of T cell responses to AZD1222 COVID-19 vaccine. Profiling relied on immunoSEQ multiplex PCR, and the TCRdb table lists in-frame clones only, not all of them. The sample carries 100,000 to 150,000 clones, over 75% recorded once. This sample comprised peripheral blood, obtained on day 0 of AZD1222 vaccination. The receptors derive from an adult in good health. CDR3s include the opening cysteine and the closing phenylalanine or tryptophan. For some rows the clone size is stated as once, few or many, or as a class when expanded; others skip it.

v_call	j_call	clone_size	cdr3_aa
TRBV2	TRBJ1-1	NA	CASSEEVNTEAFF
TRBV25-1	TRBJ1-2	NA	CASSGGQPNYGYTF
TRBV4-3	TRBJ2-7	NA	CASSQDPGRWEQYF
TRBV28	TRBJ2-7	few	CASSRISAYDYEQYF
TRBV7-2	TRBJ2-5	NA	CASSLSPLGGAGTQYF
TRBV28	TRBJ1-2	NA	CASNLLPNYGYTF
TRBV2	TRBJ2-7	NA	CASRLAGTYEQYF
TRBV30	TRBJ2-3	NA	CAWSTGGGFTDTQYF
TRBV19	TRBJ2-7	NA	CAGRGRKSSYEQYF
TRBV7-9	TRBJ1-3	few	CASSLISGANTIYF
TRBV6-5	TRBJ1-3	NA	CASSYNMRGNTIYF
TRBV10-1	TRBJ1-4	few	CASSDGGTNEKLFF
TRBV7-8	TRBJ1-2	NA	CASSLLVVGAGYGYTF
TRBV28	TRBJ2-7	NA	CASTPAGTLYEQYF
TRBV4-3	TRBJ2-2	NA	CASSQEHPGQGDTGELFF
TRBV7-8	TRBJ2-7	NA	CASSGRTSGEQYF
TRBV5-1	TRBJ1-2	NA	CASTPWEGGYGYTF
TRBV7-2	TRBJ1-4	NA	CASSSTLQGGEKLFF
TRBV14	TRBJ2-7	NA	CASSQIRDSSYEQYF
TRBV7-2	TRBJ1-2	few	CASSSPLRTAYGYTF
TRBV29-1	TRBJ1-1	NA	CSVEEGIPEAFF
TRBV27	TRBJ1-2	NA	CATRAVGTVNYGYTF
TRBV2	TRBJ1-5	few	CASSGGNQPQHF
TRBV5-1	TRBJ2-3	NA	CASSQPGRALTDTQYF
TRBV24-1	TRBJ2-7	NA	CATSGGMSYEQYF